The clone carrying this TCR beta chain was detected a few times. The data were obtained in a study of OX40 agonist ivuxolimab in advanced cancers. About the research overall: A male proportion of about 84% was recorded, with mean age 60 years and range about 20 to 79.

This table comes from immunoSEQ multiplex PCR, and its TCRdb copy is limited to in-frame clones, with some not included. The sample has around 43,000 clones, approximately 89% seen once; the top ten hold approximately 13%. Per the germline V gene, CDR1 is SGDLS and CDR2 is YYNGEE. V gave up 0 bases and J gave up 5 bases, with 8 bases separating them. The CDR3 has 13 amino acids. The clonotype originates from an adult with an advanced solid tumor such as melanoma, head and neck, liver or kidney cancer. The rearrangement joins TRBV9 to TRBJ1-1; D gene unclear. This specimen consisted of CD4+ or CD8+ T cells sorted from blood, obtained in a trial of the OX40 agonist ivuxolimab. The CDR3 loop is CASSVDLLTEAFF. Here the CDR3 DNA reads TGTGCCAGCAGCGTAGACCTTCTGACTGAAGCTTTCTTT.